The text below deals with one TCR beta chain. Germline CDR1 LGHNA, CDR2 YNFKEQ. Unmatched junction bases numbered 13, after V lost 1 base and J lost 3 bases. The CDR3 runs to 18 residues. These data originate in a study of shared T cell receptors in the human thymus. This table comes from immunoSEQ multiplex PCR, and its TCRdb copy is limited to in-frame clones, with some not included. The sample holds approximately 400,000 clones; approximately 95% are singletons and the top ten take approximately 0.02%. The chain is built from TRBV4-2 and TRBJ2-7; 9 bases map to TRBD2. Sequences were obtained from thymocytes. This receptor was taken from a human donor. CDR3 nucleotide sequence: TGTGCCAGCAGCCAAGCCTCTTTAGCGGGAGAGGTTCTCTACGAGCAGTACTTC. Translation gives CASSQASLAGEVLYEQYF.